The TCR beta chain under discussion was sequenced for a study of T cell responses to AZD1222 COVID-19 vaccine. Notes on the study in general: Donors were largely white British and mainly female; clonal diversity was possibly underestimated. With dominance at 160-218 and 743-854, vaccine-associated CD4 TCRs spanned spike. Two AZD1222 doses significantly raised spike-specific TCR breadth and depth over controls. The study reported that nearly half of spike-specific TCRs target unmutated variant regions.

The CDR3 loop spans 14 amino acids. Trimming removed 4 bases at V and 5 bases at J, with 12 bases between. On this clone itself: Its antigen is unidentified.

Profiled with immunoSEQ multiplex PCR; TCRdb holds only in-frame clones, not every one. Here the sample spans 100,000 or so clones, approximately 90% being singletons. This specimen consisted of peripheral blood, obtained on day 0 of AZD1222 vaccination. The J gene is TRBJ1-5, the V gene TRBV23-1, with unresolved D. TRBV23-1 qualifies as an ORF whose function is uncertain. This TCR came from an adult in good health. CDR3 DNA sequence: TGCGCCAGCAGTCCAAGGACCGGTGATCAGCCCCAGCATTTT. It codes for CASSPRTGDQPQHF.